This T cell receptor (beta chain) was observed in a study of blood T cell repertoires in COVID-19. Background on the study: The samples span acute and convalescent COVID-19 from the United States, Italy and Spain. T cells, B-cell-depleted T cells, or PBMCs provided the cDNA or gDNA that served as material.

TCRdb's table, derived via immunoSEQ multiplex PCR, lists solely in-frame clones and lacks some. The sample gives roughly 150,000 clones, approximately 87% of which show up once; around 10% is in the top ten. The CDR3 is 16 amino acids. V was pared by 6 bases and J by 0 bases, with 15 bases between. CDR1 is LNHDA, CDR2 SQIVND, per germline (reference sequence). The J gene is TRBJ2-1, the V gene TRBV19, with a possible D match to TRBD2 (5 bases). The sequence came from a woman in her 70s with COVID-19, enrolled during active disease. Sequenced material: peripheral blood. The CDR3 loop reads CASRRETGSSYNEQFF. CDR3 nucleotides: TGTGCCAGTAGAAGAGAGACTGGGAGCTCCTACAATGAGCAGTTCTTC.